Listed here is a single T cell receptor (beta chain). The clone's antigen remains unknown. No quality values exist for individual bases; no much larger clone is one base distant. This sample was taken from a study of CD8 T cells in ankylosing spondylitis (dated by TCRdb to about 2017). Turning to the overall study: The study set out to find disease-linked TCR variants by profiling T cell receptor beta repertoires in ankylosing spondylitis patients and healthy donors. The full study cohort comprised 20 to 25 ankylosing spondylitis patients and over a hundred healthy donors. Peripheral blood was sampled, and synovial fluid was additionally collected from ankylosing spondylitis patients. What the authors observed across the whole study: Some motif variants were previously reported in synovial fluid and blood of reactive arthritis patients, suggesting common disease-initiation mechanisms. The disease-linked clones showed a CD8+ phenotype and occurred at relatively low frequencies in peripheral blood. The disease-linked clones were reported as significantly enriched in matched synovial fluid samples from ankylosing spondylitis patients. A TCR beta motif of about 8 highly homologous amino acid variants appeared characteristic of blood from ankylosing spondylitis patients.

This sample was sequenced with an Illumina HiSeq 2500. Quantitative 5'-RACE with molecular barcodes was the method used to prepare the TCR beta libraries. As for the authors' bioinformatics: Disease-linked TCR variants were identified with a new computational method built on a probabilistic model of VDJ rearrangement. TCRdb reprocessing: public reads trimmed at Q25 with fastp, clones called with MiXCR, in-frame beta chains kept. Every distinct CDR3 protein forms one entry, paired with its most common genes and DNA. TCRdb assigned the V and J calls; the authors' analysis was not used. This sample comprises around 150,000 distinct CDR3 sequences, 40% to 50% of them detected only once. Of the sample, around 15% falls within the top ten clones. Including the terminal cysteine and phenylalanine, the CDR3 comprises 18 residues. The only DNA kept is the CDR3, 54 bases in frame from the first base. The CDR1 and CDR2 encoded by the germline V gene are SGHAT and FQNNGV. Trimming at the junction amounts to 5 bases on V and 0 bases on J, and the germline ends lie 20 bases apart.

For each ankylosing spondylitis patient, the synovial fluid sample was matched to a blood sample from that same patient. The chain uses TRBV11-2 and TRBJ2-1, with the D segment identity uncertain. The sequenced sample consisted of synovial fluid, either unsorted or a sorted T cell fraction (not recorded which). The source is a male donor with ankylosing spondylitis. The nucleotides are TGTGCCAGCAGCCACCGTCCCGACGCTAGGATCTCCTACAATGAGCAGTTCTTC. Translated, this gives CASSHRPDARISYNEQFF.